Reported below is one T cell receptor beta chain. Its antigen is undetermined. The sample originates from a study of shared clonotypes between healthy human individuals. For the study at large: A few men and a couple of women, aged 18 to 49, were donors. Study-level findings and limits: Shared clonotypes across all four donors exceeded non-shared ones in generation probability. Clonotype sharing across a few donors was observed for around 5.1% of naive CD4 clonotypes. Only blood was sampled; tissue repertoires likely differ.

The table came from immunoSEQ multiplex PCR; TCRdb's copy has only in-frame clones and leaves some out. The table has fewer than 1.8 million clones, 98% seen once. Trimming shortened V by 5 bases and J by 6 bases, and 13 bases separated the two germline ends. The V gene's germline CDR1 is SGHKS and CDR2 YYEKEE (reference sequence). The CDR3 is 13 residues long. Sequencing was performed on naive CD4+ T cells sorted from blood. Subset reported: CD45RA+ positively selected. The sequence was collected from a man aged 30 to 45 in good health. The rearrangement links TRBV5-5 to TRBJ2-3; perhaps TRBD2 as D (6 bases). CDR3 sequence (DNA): TGTGCCAGCAGTCTTGGGGCGGGGGATACGCAGTATTTT. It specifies CASSLGAGDTQYF.